This T cell receptor beta chain was sequenced for a study of identical twins. General study results and limits: Cross-sectional statistical analysis was relied on for the conclusions, without the same donors being followed.

Germline CDR1 is DFQATT and CDR2 is SNEGSKA (reference sequence). With V trimmed by 6 bases and J by 1 base, 4 bases remained unmatched. The CDR3 consists of 14 residues. From the 5' RACE reads, TCRdb called clonotypes with MiXCR, one entry per CDR3 protein. Of a few hundred thousand distinct CDR3 sequences listed, roughly 26% are singletons. This clonotype was recorded a few times. Its matching antigen is unknown. The same data also contributed to another study, on T cells expressing NK-cell markers.

This chain joins TRBV20-1 and TRBJ2-2; 8 bases match TRBD1. This TCR was recovered from a woman aged 18 to 35 in good health. The sequenced material came from CD4+ T cells sorted from blood. CDR3 sequence (DNA): TGCAGTGCACCTGGACAGGGGAACACCGGGGAGCTGTTTTTT. It specifies CSAPGQGNTGELFF.